Listed below are T cell receptor beta chains from one sample, sequenced in a study of glioma-infiltrating T cells. Using its own MiXCR run on the multiplex PCR reads, TCRdb lists one record per CDR3 protein. The table lists 400,000 or so distinct CDR3 sequences, 41% of them singletons. The material sequenced was glioma tissue, nonneoplastic brain tissue, or PBMCs (not recorded which). These receptors were taken from a human donor with low-grade glioma or glioblastoma, undergoing nonglioma brain surgery, or in good health (not recorded which). CDR3s include the opening cysteine and the closing phenylalanine or tryptophan. D genes are given only for firm matches. The size of a clone is reported for some rows only, either as once, few or many, or as a class for expanded clones.

CDR3nt,CDR3aa,abundance,d_gene,j_gene,v_gene
TGTGCCAGCACCCGGACAAACGTTAACACCGGGGAGCTGTTTTTT,CASTRTNVNTGELFF,many,NA,TRBJ2-2,TRBV28
TGTGCCAGCAGTTTGCCCTCCCGGGGGTTGAACACTGAAGCTTTCTTT,CASSLPSRGLNTEAFF,NA,NA,TRBJ1-1,TRBV6-1
TGCAGTGCTAGAGATCGATCTAGAGGGGAAGAGACCCAGTACTTC,CSARDRSRGEETQYF,NA,NA,TRBJ2-5,TRBV20-1
TGTGCCATCAGTGAACCCGGACAGCGGAGCTCCTACAATGAGCAGTTCTTC,CAISEPGQRSSYNEQFF,NA,NA,TRBJ2-1,TRBV10-3
TGTGCCAGCAGTTACCCCGGAGCAAAGGGGAATCAGCCCCAGCATTTT,CASSYPGAKGNQPQHF,few,NA,TRBJ1-5,TRBV6-6
TGTGCCAGCAATACTCGAATCGGGACAGATCTCCTCTACACCTTC,CASNTRIGTDLLYTF,few,TRBD1,TRBJ1-2,TRBV6-2/TRBV6-3
TGTGCCAGCAGCCTCAACAGGGGCCCCCTCGGAGGCTACACCTTC,CASSLNRGPLGGYTF,NA,TRBD1,TRBJ1-2,TRBV7-8
TGTGCCAGCAGCCGCGACAGTGAAGCTTTCTTT,CASSRDSEAFF,NA,NA,TRBJ1-1,TRBV7-2
TGTGCCAGCAGTTACTCCTCAGCCTACTCCTACGAGCAGTACTTC,CASSYSSAYSYEQYF,NA,NA,TRBJ2-7,TRBV6-5
TGTGCCAGCAGCACGGGTTATCTGAGCTACACCTTC,CASSTGYLSYTF,NA,NA,TRBJ1-2,TRBV3-1
TGCAGTGCTATCCTGACTAGCTGGGCCACAGATACGCAGTATTTT,CSAILTSWATDTQYF,NA,TRBD2,TRBJ2-3,TRBV20-1
TGTGCCAGCAGCCCTGTTTTAGGGAGTGTTTACAATGAGCAGTTCTTC,CASSPVLGSVYNEQFF,NA,NA,TRBJ2-1,TRBV7-9
TGTGCCAGCAGTTTATTGCTCATGAACACTGAAGCTTTCTTT,CASSLLLMNTEAFF,NA,NA,TRBJ1-1,TRBV28
TGTGCCAGCCATAGTACAGGGGGGACGCGGGGAAAGCTGTTTTTT,CASHSTGGTRGKLFF,NA,TRBD1,TRBJ1-4,TRBV28
TGTGCCAGCAGTTTAGACCCACAGGGGGCAGATACGCAGTATTTT,CASSLDPQGADTQYF,once,TRBD1,TRBJ2-3,TRBV12-3/TRBV12-4
TGTGCCAGCAGTTCCCGGGACAGGGGGCATGGCTACACCTTC,CASSSRDRGHGYTF,many,TRBD1,TRBJ1-2,TRBV27
TGTGCCAGCAGCCAAGATTCGGACAGTCACAATGAGCAGTTCTTC,CASSQDSDSHNEQFF,NA,NA,TRBJ2-1,TRBV14
TGTGCCAGCAGTTTTGGGCAATCCGTCTCCTACGAGCAGTACTTC,CASSFGQSVSYEQYF,many,NA,TRBJ2-7,TRBV27
TGTGCCACCAGCAGCGCCCTTGTGGGGGCCGTGAATGAAAAACTGTTTTTT,CATSSALVGAVNEKLFF,NA,NA,TRBJ1-4,TRBV15
TGTGCCAGCCGGGAGCCCCTCCCCGAGACCCAGTACTTC,CASREPLPETQYF,many,NA,TRBJ2-5,TRBV6-2/TRBV6-3
TGTGCCAGCAGTTTAGTAGGGGGAGTGTCCGGGGCCAACGTCCTGACTTTC,CASSLVGGVSGANVLTF,NA,NA,TRBJ2-6,TRBV27
TGCGCCAGCAGCCAAGTCGGGTTTGGTGAAGCTTTCTTT,CASSQVGFGEAFF,few,NA,TRBJ1-1,TRBV4-3
TGTGCCAGCAGTTTTGGGCAGGGGTACGAGCAGTACTTC,CASSFGQGYEQYF,many,NA,TRBJ2-7,TRBV27
TGCGCCAGCAGCCCCCGACAGGGGCCCACCGGGGAGCTGTTTTTT,CASSPRQGPTGELFF,NA,TRBD1,TRBJ2-2,TRBV4-1
TGTGCCAGCAGCCCTGGGACTAGCGGGAGTTTCAATGAGCAGTTCTTC,CASSPGTSGSFNEQFF,NA,TRBD2,TRBJ2-1,TRBV27
TGTGCCACCAGCAGAGAGGGCAGACCCACCTACGAGCAGTACTTC,CATSREGRPTYEQYF,few,NA,TRBJ2-7,TRBV15
TGTGCCAGCACTTCGGGACAACCGAACACCGGGGAGCTGTTTTTT,CASTSGQPNTGELFF,NA,NA,TRBJ2-2,TRBV28
TGTGCCAGCGGACAGGGGCAAAACGAGCAGTTCTTC,CASGQGQNEQFF,many,TRBD1,TRBJ2-1,TRBV6-1
TGTGCCAGCAGTTACTCGCCTGAAACAAGAGCTCTCTTT,CASSYSPETRALF,NA,NA,TRBJ1-1,TRBV6-7
TGTGCCAGCAGTTCGGAAGTGGCCCTCTGCTACACCTTC,CASSSEVALCYTF,NA,NA,TRBJ1-2,TRBV25-1
TGCAGCGTTGGTGGCAGGGACTCCTACGAGCAGTACTTC,CSVGGRDSYEQYF,NA,NA,TRBJ2-7,TRBV29-1
TGTGCCAGCAGCTTATTGATGAGTTCTACCTACAATGAGCAGTTCTTC,CASSLLMSSTYNEQFF,NA,NA,TRBJ2-1,TRBV5-4
TGTGCCAGCAGTTTTGTAACCCAGGGGTTACACGAGCAGTACTTC,CASSFVTQGLHEQYF,many,NA,TRBJ2-7,TRBV28
TGTGCCAGCAGTTCGTCTAGCGAATACGAGCAGTACTTC,CASSSSSEYEQYF,few,NA,TRBJ2-7,TRBV12-3/TRBV12-4
TGTGCCAGCAGTTACTATCGTCGGGGGAACTCTGGAAACACCATATATTTT,CASSYYRRGNSGNTIYF,NA,NA,TRBJ1-3,TRBV6-5
TGCAGTGCTATCGGACACACAACTAACACTGAAGCTTTCTTT,CSAIGHTTNTEAFF,many,NA,TRBJ1-1,TRBV20-1
TGTGCCAGCAGTCGGGACACCCGTCTCTCTGGAAACACCATATATTTT,CASSRDTRLSGNTIYF,few,NA,TRBJ1-3,TRBV28
TGTGCCAGCAGCAGAAGCGGGAGGGGGTCCTACAATGAGCAGTTCTTC,CASSRSGRGSYNEQFF,many,TRBD2,TRBJ2-1,TRBV6-1
TGTGCCAGCAGCCCGGGACAGGGGGCGAGGGTGGCCAATGAGCAGTTCTTC,CASSPGQGARVANEQFF,many,TRBD1,TRBJ2-1,TRBV6-1
TGTGCCAGTAAGAAGGAGGGCCTAGCCATCGAAGAGACCCAGTACTTC,CASKKEGLAIEETQYF,NA,NA,TRBJ2-5,TRBV19
TGTGCCAGCAGTGATGTCAGTCTTGATCAGCCCCAGCATTTT,CASSDVSLDQPQHF,NA,NA,TRBJ1-5,TRBV6-2/TRBV6-3
TGCGCCAGCAGCCAAGATCGGCTAGCGGCCACCGGGGAGCTGTTTTTT,CASSQDRLAATGELFF,NA,TRBD2,TRBJ2-2,TRBV4-3
TGTGCCATCAAACCACGAGACAGTTACAATGAGCAGTTCTTC,CAIKPRDSYNEQFF,few,NA,TRBJ2-1,TRBV10-3
TGCAGTGCTAGAGGCAGCCGGAGGGGCACAGATACGCAGTATTTT,CSARGSRRGTDTQYF,NA,NA,TRBJ2-3,TRBV20-1
TGTGCCAGCAGTTTTGGCGCAGCCAAAAACATTCAGTACTTC,CASSFGAAKNIQYF,many,NA,TRBJ2-4,TRBV27
TGTGCCAGCAACCTACCGACTAGCGGGAGGACCCACTTCTTC,CASNLPTSGRTHFF,NA,TRBD2,TRBJ2-7,TRBV2
TGTGCCAGCAGCCCCTCACAGGGGCGCGACATCGGGCATTTT,CASSPSQGRDIGHF,many,TRBD1,TRBJ1-5,TRBV7-2
TGCGCCAGCAGCCGAGGAGACCCATATAATGAAGATACGCAGTATTTT,CASSRGDPYNEDTQYF,NA,NA,TRBJ2-3,TRBV4-3
TGTGCCATCAGGGGGACAGGAGCCCCGACTAGCACAGATACGCAGTATTTT,CAIRGTGAPTSTDTQYF,few,TRBD1,TRBJ2-3,TRBV10-3
TGTGCCAGCAGTTACGGCCGAGGATCATTTTCACCCCTCCACTTT,CASSYGRGSFSPLHF,NA,NA,TRBJ1-6,TRBV6-5